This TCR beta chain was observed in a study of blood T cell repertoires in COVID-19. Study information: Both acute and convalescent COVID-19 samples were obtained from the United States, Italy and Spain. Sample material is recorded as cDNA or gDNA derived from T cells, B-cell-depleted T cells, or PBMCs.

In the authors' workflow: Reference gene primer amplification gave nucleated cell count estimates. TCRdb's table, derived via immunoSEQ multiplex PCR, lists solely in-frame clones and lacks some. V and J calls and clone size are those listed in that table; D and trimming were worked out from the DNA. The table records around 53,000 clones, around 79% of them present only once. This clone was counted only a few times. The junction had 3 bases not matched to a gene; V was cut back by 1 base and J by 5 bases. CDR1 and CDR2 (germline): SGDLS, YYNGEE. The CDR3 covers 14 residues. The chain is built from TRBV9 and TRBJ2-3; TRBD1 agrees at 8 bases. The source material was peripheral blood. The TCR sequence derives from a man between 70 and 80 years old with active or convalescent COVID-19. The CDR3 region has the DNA TGTGCCAGCAGCGTACCAGGGGGCGAAGATACGCAGTATTTT. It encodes CASSVPGGEDTQYF.